This T cell receptor (beta chain) is from a study of T-cell memory formation after mild COVID-19. V was pared by 5 bases and J by 16 bases, with 12 bases between. This CDR3 region has 10 residues. Germline loops: CDR1 SGHNT, CDR2 YENEEA. TCRdb re-called the 5' RACE reads with MiXCR, one entry per CDR3 protein. The table includes approximately 180,000 distinct CDR3 sequences, around 16% detected once. This receptor was taken from an adult woman who had mild COVID-19 (a few samples of this study predate the infection). Cell type and time point are not known. The sequenced sample consisted of PBMCs or a T cell subset sorted from them (not recorded which). This chain joins TRBV11-3 and TRBJ2-1; the D call may be TRBD1 or TRBD2 (5 bases each). The CDR3 bases are TGTGCCAGCAGCGGGACGGAAGTATTCTTC. Protein sequence: CASSGTEVFF.